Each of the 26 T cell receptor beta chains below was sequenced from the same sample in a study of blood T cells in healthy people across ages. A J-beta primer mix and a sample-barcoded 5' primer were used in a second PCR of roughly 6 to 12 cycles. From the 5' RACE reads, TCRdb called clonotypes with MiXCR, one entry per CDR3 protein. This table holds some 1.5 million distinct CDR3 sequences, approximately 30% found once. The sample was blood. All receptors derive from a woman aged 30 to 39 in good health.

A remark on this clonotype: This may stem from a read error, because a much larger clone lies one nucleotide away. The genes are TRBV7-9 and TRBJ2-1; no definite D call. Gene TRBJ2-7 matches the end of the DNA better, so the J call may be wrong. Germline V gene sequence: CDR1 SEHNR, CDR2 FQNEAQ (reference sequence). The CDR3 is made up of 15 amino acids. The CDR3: CASSFLVSSYNEQYF. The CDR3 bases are TGTGCCAGCAGCTTCCTCGTGAGCTCCTACAATGAGCAGTACTTC.

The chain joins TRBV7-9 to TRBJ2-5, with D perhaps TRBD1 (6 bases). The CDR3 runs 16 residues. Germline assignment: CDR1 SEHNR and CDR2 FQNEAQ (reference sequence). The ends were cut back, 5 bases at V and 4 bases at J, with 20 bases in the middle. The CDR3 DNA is TGTGCCAGCAGCCTTCATTACAGGGAGAGTGGAGAGACCCAGTACTTC. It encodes CASSLHYRESGETQYF. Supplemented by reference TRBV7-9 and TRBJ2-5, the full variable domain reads DTGVSQNPRHKITKRGQNVTFRCDPISEHNRLYWYRQTLGQGPEFLTYFQNEAQLEKSRLLSDRFSAERPKGSFSTLEIQRTEQGDSAMYLCASSLHYRESGETQYFGPGTRLLVL.

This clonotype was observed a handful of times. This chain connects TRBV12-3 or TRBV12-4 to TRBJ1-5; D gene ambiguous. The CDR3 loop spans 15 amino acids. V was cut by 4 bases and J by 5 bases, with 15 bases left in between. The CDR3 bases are TGTGCCAGCAGTTATCGGAGTCCTGTCCATCAGCCCCAGCATTTT. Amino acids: CASSYRSPVHQPQHF.

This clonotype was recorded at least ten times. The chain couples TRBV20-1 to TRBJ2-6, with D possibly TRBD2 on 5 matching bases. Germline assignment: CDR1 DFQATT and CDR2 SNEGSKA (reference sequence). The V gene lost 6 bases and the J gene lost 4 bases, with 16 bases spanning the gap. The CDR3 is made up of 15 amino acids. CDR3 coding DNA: TGCAGTGCCCTAGGCCGGGGTTCAGGGGCCAACGTCCTGACTTTC. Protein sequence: CSALGRGSGANVLTF.

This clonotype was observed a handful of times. The CDR3 region has the DNA TGCAGTGCTAGACCGACGGCGAACACTGAAGCTTTCTTT. Protein sequence: CSARPTANTEAFF. The J gene is TRBJ1-1, the V gene TRBV20-1; D is uncertain. This CDR3 spans 13 amino acids. Germline-derived CDR1 and CDR2 are DFQATT and SNEGSKA (reference sequence). V was shortened by 2 bases and J by 1 base, with 8 bases between the two germline ends.

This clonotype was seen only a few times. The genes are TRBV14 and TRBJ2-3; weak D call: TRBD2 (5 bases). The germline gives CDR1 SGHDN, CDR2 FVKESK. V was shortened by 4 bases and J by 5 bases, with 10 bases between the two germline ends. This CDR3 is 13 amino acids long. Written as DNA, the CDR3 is TGTGCCAGCAGCCGCGGGTTGGAAGATACGCAGTATTTT. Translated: CASSRGLEDTQYF. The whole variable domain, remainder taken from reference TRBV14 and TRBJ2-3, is EAGVTQFPSHSVIEKGQTVTLRCDPISGHDNLYWYRRVMGKEIKFLLHFVKESKQDESGMPNNRFLAERTGGTYSTLKVQPAELEDSGVYFCASSRGLEDTQYFGPGTRLTVL.

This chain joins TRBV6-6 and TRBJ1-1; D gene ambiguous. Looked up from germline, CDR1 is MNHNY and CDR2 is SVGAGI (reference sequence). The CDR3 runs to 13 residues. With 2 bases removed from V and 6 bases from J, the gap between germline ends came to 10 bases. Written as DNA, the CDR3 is TGTGCCAGCAGTTACCCGACCGCCTCTGAAGCTTTCTTT. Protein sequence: CASSYPTASEAFF.

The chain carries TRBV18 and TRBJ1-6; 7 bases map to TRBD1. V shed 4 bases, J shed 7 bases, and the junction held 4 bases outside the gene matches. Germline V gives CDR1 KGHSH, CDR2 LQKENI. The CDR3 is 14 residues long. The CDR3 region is CASSQETGNSPLHF. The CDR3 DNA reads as TGTGCCAGCTCACAAGAGACAGGGAATTCACCCCTCCACTTT.

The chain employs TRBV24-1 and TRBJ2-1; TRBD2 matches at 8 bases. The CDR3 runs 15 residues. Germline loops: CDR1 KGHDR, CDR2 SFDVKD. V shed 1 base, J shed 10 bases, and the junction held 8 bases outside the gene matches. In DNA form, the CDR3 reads TGTGCCACCAGTGATTTCTCCGGGGGGGCCGTGGAGCAGTTCTTC. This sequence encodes CATSDFSGGAVEQFF.

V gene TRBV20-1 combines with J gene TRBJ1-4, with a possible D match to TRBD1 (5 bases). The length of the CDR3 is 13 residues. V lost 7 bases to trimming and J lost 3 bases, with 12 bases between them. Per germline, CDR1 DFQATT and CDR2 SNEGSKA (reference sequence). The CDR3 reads CSVATDANEKLFF. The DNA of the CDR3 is TGCAGTGTCGCGACAGACGCTAATGAAAAACTGTTTTTT.

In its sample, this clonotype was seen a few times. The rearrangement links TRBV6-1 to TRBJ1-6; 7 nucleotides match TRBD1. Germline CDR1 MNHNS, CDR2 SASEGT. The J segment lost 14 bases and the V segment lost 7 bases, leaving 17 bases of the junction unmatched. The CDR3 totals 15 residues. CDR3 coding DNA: TGTGCCAGCACTTTAAGACAGGGCCCCATTGTGGCCCTCCACTTT. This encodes CASTLRQGPIVALHF.

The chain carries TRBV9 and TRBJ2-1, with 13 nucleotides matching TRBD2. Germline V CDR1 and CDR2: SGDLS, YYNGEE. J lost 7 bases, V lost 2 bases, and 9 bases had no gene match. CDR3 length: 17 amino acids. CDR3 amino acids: CASSVQGTSGVLNEQFF. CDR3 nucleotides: TGTGCCAGCAGCGTCCAGGGGACTAGCGGGGTTTTGAATGAGCAGTTCTTC.

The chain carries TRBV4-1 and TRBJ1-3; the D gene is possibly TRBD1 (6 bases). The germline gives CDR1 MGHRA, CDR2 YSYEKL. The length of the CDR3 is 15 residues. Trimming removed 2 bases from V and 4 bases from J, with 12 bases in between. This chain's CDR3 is CASSQLQGVGNTIYF. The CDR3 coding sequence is TGCGCCAGCAGCCAATTACAGGGAGTGGGAAACACCATATATTTT.

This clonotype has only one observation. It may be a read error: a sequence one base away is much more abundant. The CDR3, as DNA: TGTGCCAGCAGCGTAGCGGGGAGGACCCACAATGAGCAGTTCTTC. As protein: CASSVAGRTHNEQFF. This chain links TRBV9 with TRBJ2-1, with a possible D match to TRBD2 (6 bases). The CDR3 sequence is 15 residues long. V lost 0 bases and J 5 bases, leaving 12 bases between the germline ends. Germline CDR1 is SGDLS and CDR2 is YYNGEE.

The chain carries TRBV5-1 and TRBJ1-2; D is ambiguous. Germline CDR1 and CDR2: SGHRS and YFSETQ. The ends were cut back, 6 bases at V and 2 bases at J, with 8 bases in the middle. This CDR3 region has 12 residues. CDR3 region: CASKDENYGYTF. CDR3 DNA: TGCGCCAGCAAGGATGAAAACTATGGCTACACCTTC.

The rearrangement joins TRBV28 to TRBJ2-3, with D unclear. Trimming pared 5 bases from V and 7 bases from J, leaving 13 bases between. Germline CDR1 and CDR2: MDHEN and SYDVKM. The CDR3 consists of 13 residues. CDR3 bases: TGTGCCAGCAGTCATGGACCAGTGTATACGCAGTATTTT. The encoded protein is CASSHGPVYTQYF.

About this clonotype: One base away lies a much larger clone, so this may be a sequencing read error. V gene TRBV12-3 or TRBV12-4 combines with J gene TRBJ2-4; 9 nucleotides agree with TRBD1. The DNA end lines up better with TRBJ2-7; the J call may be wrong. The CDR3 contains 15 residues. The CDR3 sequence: CASTAGTGSFNEQYF. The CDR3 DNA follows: TGTGCCAGCACCGCTGGGACAGGGAGCTTTAACGAGCAGTACTTC.

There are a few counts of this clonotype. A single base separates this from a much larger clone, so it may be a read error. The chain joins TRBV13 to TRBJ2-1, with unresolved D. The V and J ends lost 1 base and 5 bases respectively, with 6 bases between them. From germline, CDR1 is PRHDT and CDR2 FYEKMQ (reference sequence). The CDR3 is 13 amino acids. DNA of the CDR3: TGTGCCAGCAGCTTAGAGAGGAACAATGAGCAGTTCTTC. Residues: CASSLERNNEQFF.

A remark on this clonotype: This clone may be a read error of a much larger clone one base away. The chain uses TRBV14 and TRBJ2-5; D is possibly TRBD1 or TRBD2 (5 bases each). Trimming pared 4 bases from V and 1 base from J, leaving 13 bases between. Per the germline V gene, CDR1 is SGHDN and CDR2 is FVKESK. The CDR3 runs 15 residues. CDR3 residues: CASSRLRGAQETQYF. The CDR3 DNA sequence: TGTGCCAGCAGCCGGCTGCGAGGGGCCCAAGAGACCCAGTACTTC.

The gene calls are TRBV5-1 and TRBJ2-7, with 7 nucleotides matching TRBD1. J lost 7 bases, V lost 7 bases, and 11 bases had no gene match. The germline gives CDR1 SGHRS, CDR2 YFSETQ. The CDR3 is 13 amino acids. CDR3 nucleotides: TGCGCCAGCGGGGAACAGGGGTTGGGGGAGCAGTACTTC. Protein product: CASGEQGLGEQYF.

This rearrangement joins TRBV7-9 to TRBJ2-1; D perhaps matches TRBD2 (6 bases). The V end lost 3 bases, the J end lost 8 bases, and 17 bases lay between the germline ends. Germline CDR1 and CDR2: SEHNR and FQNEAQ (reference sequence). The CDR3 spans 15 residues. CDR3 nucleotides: TGTGCCAGCAGCTTGCCCGGGACTGGCCAGGATGAGCAGTTCTTC. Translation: CASSLPGTGQDEQFF.

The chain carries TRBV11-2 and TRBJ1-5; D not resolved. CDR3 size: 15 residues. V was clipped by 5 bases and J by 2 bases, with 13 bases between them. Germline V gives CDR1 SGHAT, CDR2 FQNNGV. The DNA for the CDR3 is TGTGCCAGCAGCCTCGGATACGGCGGCAATCAGCCCCAGCATTTT. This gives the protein CASSLGYGGNQPQHF.

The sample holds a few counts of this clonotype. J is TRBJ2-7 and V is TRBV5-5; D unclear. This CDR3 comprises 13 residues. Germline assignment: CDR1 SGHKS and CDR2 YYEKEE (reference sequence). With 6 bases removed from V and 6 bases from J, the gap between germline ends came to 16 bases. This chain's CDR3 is CASTHETPVEQYF. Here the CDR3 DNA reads TGTGCCAGCACCCATGAAACACCAGTCGAGCAGTACTTC.

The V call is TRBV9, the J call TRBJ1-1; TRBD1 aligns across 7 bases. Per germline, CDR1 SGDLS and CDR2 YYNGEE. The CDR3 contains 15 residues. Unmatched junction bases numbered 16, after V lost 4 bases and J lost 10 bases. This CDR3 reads CASSPPTGPNLGAFF. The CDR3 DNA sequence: TGTGCCAGCAGCCCTCCGACAGGGCCAAATCTGGGAGCTTTCTTT. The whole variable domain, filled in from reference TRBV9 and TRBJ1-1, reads DSGVTQTPKHLITATGQRVTLRCSPRSGDLSVYWYQQSLDQGLQFLIQYYNGEERAKGNILERFSAQQFPDLHSELNLSSLELGDSALYFCASSPPTGPNLGAFFGQGTRLTVV.

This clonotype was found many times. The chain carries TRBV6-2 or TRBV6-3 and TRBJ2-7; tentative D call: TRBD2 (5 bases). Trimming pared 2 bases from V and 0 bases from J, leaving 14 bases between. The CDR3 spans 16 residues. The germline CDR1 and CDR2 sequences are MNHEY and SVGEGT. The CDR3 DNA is TGTGCCAGCAGTTACCTGAGGGTTACGGGCTCCTACGAGCAGTACTTC. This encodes CASSYLRVTGSYEQYF.

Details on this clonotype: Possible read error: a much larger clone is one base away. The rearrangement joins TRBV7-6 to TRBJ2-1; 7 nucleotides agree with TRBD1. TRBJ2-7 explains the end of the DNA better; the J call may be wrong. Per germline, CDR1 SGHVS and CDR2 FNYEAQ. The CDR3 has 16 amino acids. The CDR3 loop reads CASTLTGQDSYNEQYF. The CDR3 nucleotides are TGTGCCAGCACCTTAACAGGACAGGATTCCTACAATGAGCAGTACTTC.